These 17 T cell receptor beta chains were all obtained from the same sample, sequenced in a study of cytomegalovirus exposure and HLA in healthy donors. The PCR had 60 Vbeta and 13 Jbeta primers. Clones were sequenced by immunoSEQ multiplex PCR, and TCRdb holds only the in-frame ones, with some missing. The profile shows about 120,000 clones, 65% of them singletons. Sequenced input: PBMCs. These receptors were obtained from a woman in her 40s in good health and CMV-seropositive.

The gene calls are TRBV29-1 and TRBJ2-7; the D gene is possibly TRBD1 (6 bases). The germline V gene encodes CDR1 SQVTM and CDR2 ANQGSEA. Trimming took off 8 bases at V and 4 bases at J, with 18 bases between the two ends. This CDR3 is 13 amino acids long. CDR3 nucleotides: TGCAGCACGAGCGCCGGGACAACTTACGAGCAGTACTTC. Translation: CSTSAGTTYEQYF.

The gene calls are TRBV5-1 and TRBJ2-1; perhaps TRBD1 as D (5 bases). The CDR3 is made up of 16 amino acids. Trimming removed 4 bases from V and 0 bases from J, with 14 bases in between. In germline, CDR1 is SGHRS, CDR2 YFSETQ. CDR3 sequence reads: CASSPQGQSSYNEQFF. Written as DNA, the CDR3 is TGCGCCAGCAGCCCTCAGGGTCAGAGCTCCTACAATGAGCAGTTCTTC.

The gene calls are TRBV27 and TRBJ2-1, with a possible D match to TRBD1 (5 bases). Germline V gene lookup returns CDR1 MNHEY and CDR2 SMNVEV (reference sequence). Trimming pared 7 bases from V and 2 bases from J, leaving 12 bases between. The CDR3 loop spans 14 amino acids. The CDR3 bases are TGTGCCAGCAACTCTCCAGGGACCTACAATGAGCAGTTCTTC. Its translation: CASNSPGTYNEQFF.

In its sample, this clone was seen a few times. The chain uses TRBV7-2 and TRBJ2-3; 9 bases are shared with TRBD2. Germline V gene data show CDR1 as SGHTA and CDR2 as FQGNSA. The junction had 4 bases not matched to a gene; V was cut back by 6 bases and J by 0 bases. The CDR3 has 15 amino acids. The CDR3 sequence is CASRRLAVSTDTQYF. DNA of the CDR3: TGTGCCAGCAGAAGACTAGCGGTTAGCACAGATACGCAGTATTTT.

The chain employs TRBV2 and TRBJ2-5, with 9 bases lining up with TRBD2. CDR3 length equals 15 residues. Germline loops: CDR1 SNHLY, CDR2 FYNNEI. The V segment lost 4 bases and the J segment 1 base; nucleotides outside the gene matches: 4. The DNA of the CDR3 is TGTGCCAGCAGTGTGACTAGCGGTTTCCAAGAGACCCAGTACTTC. Translated, it gives CASSVTSGFQETQYF.

This sequence joins TRBV7-6 and TRBJ2-5; D remains ambiguous. With 4 bases removed from V and 2 bases from J, the gap between germline ends came to 14 bases. Germline CDR1 SGHVS, CDR2 FNYEAQ. The CDR3 has 15 residues. The CDR3 loop reads CASSSPWAKQETQYF. The CDR3 DNA is TGTGCCAGCAGCTCCCCCTGGGCGAAGCAAGAGACCCAGTACTTC.

This chain joins TRBV10-3 and TRBJ2-1; D gene unclear. The CDR3 sequence is 13 residues long. Germline V gene sequence: CDR1 ENHRY, CDR2 SYGVKD. The V end lost 0 bases, the J end lost 3 bases, and 3 bases lay between the germline ends. CDR3 bases: TGTGCCATCAGTGAGTCTAGCTACAATGAGCAGTTCTTC. It codes for CAISESSYNEQFF.

The chain employs TRBV7-2 and TRBJ2-3; the match to TRBD1 covers 8 bases. The CDR3 totals 17 residues. Germline V lookup: CDR1 SGHTA, CDR2 FQGNSA. V was clipped by 0 bases and J by 1 base; unmatched bases: 6. CDR3 sequence (DNA): TGTGCCAGCAGCTTAGCGGGTGGACAGGGACGCACAGATACGCAGTATTTT. Amino acids: CASSLAGGQGRTDTQYF.

This clone turned up a few times. The genes are TRBV2 and TRBJ2-7, with D possibly being TRBD1 (6 bases). The V gene's germline CDR1 is SNHLY and CDR2 FYNNEI. The CDR3 has 14 amino acids. Trimming stripped 5 bases from V and 1 base from J, with 12 bases between. CDR3 nucleotide sequence: TGTGCCAGCAGTCCCCGGACAGTTTCCTACGAGCAGTACTTC. This encodes CASSPRTVSYEQYF. Full variable domain (rest looked up from reference TRBV2 and TRBJ2-7): EPEVTQTPSHQVTQMGQEVILRCVPISNHLYFYWYRQILGQKVEFLVSFYNNEISEKSEIFDDQFSVERPDGSNFTLKIRSTKLEDSAMYFCASSPRTVSYEQYFGPGTRLTVT.

The chain joins TRBV27 to TRBJ2-7, with D possibly matching TRBD2 (5 bases). The CDR3 covers 17 residues. V shed 0 bases and J shed 0 bases, with 15 bases lying between them. The germline CDR1 and CDR2 sequences are MNHEY and SMNVEV (reference sequence). For the CDR3, the DNA is TGTGCCAGCAGTTTATCCGGGGTAACGGCTGGCTCCTACGAGCAGTACTTC. Translating gives CASSLSGVTAGSYEQYF.

V gene TRBV19 combines with J gene TRBJ2-7; a possible D gene is TRBD1 (7 bases). Germline V lookup: CDR1 LNHDA, CDR2 SQIVND (reference sequence). The CDR3 has 15 residues. V was cut by 3 bases and J by 3 bases, with 15 bases left in between. The chain's CDR3 is CASSMRDSGNYEQYF. Written as DNA, the CDR3 is TGTGCCAGTAGTATGCGGGACAGTGGCAACTACGAGCAGTACTTC.

The rearrangement joins TRBV4-3 to TRBJ2-2; 9 nucleotides align to TRBD2. The CDR3 runs to 15 residues. Germline CDR1 is LGHNA and CDR2 is YSLEER. Trimming at V came to 5 bases and at J to 7 bases, leaving 8 bases not matched to a gene. The CDR3 nucleotides read TGCGCCAGCAGCTATATAGCGGGAGCTAGCGGGGAGCTGTTTTTT. Residues: CASSYIAGASGELFF.

This chain links TRBV2 with TRBJ2-3, with D uncertain. Trimming left V 7 bases short and J 3 bases short, with 14 bases between. The germline V gene has CDR1 SNHLY and CDR2 FYNNEI. The CDR3 is 14 residues long. CDR3 protein: CASIDGQSTDTQYF. The CDR3 nucleotides read TGTGCCAGCATCGATGGGCAGTCGACAGATACGCAGTATTTT.

This clone came up a few times. The V gene is TRBV10-1, the J gene TRBJ1-2; TRBD1 is a possible D gene (5 bases). The V end was cut by 8 bases, the J end by 0 bases, with 16 bases between. Germline V gives CDR1 WNHNN, CDR2 SYGVQD (reference sequence). This CDR3 is built from 15 residues. CDR3 protein: CASGRGGVSNYGYTF. CDR3 bases: TGCGCCAGCGGACGCGGGGGGGTCTCTAACTATGGCTACACCTTC.

The chain links TRBV11-3 to TRBJ2-1, with TRBD2 matching over 11 bases. V dropped 1 base and J dropped 8; count of bases not matched to a gene: 13. Germline V gene data show CDR1 as SGHNT and CDR2 as YENEEA. CDR3 size: 18 residues. The CDR3 sequence is CASSLGASTSGSGDEQFF. Here the CDR3 DNA reads TGTGCCAGCAGCTTAGGTGCGTCTACTAGCGGGAGCGGCGATGAGCAGTTCTTC. Drawing the rest from reference TRBV11-3 and TRBJ2-1, the complete variable domain is EAGVVQSPRYKIIEKKQPVAFWCNPISGHNTLYWYLQNLGQGPELLIRYENEEAVDDSQLPKDRFSAERLKGVDSTLKIQPAELGDSAVYLCASSLGASTSGSGDEQFFGPGTRLTVL.

The chain is built from TRBV28 and TRBJ1-2, with 8 bases identical to TRBD1. The CDR3 loop spans 15 amino acids. The V and J ends lost 3 bases and 6 bases, in that order; junction bases with no gene match: 9. The germline gives CDR1 MDHEN, CDR2 SYDVKM. CDR3 sequence (DNA): TGTGCCAGCAGTTTCCCCGACAGGGGAAGGGATGGCTACACCTTC. Translated, it gives CASSFPDRGRDGYTF.

This clone was detected only a few times. The J gene is TRBJ2-4, the V gene TRBV5-4; 7 bases are a match to TRBD2. Trimming removed 5 bases from V and 0 bases from J; junction bases left unmatched: 2. Germline V lookup: CDR1 SGHNT, CDR2 YYREEE (reference sequence). The length of the CDR3 is 14 residues. CDR3 nucleotides: TGTGCCAGCAGTTTAGCGGGAGCCAAAAACATTCAGTACTTC. This translates into CASSLAGAKNIQYF.